This TCR beta chain was sequenced for a study of shared clonotypes between healthy human individuals. Study background: Sampling drew on donors who were a couple of women and three men aged 18 to 49. Study-level findings and limits: The generation probabilities recorded for non-shared clonotypes fell below those of clonotypes shared by all four donors.

Naive CD8 cells lacked CD45RO and underwent positive selection for CCR7, leaving out terminally differentiated effector memory CD45RA+ cells. Comment on this clone: Its specificity is unknown.

Clones were sequenced by immunoSEQ multiplex PCR, and TCRdb holds only the in-frame ones, with some missing. The sample records about 680,000 clones, roughly nine tenths being singletons. Trimming shortened V by 5 bases and J by 3 bases, and 19 bases separated the two germline ends. Germline V lookup: CDR1 SGHTA, CDR2 FQGTGA. CDR3 length: 16 amino acids. The sample comprised naive CD8+ T cells sorted from blood. The chain recombines TRBV7-3 with TRBJ2-5; D is perhaps TRBD2 (7 bases). This clonotype originated in a man younger than 45 in good health. This chain's CDR3 is CASSQWPGAGEETQYF. The CDR3 DNA is TGTGCCAGCAGCCAATGGCCGGGGGCGGGAGAAGAGACCCAGTACTTC. The whole variable domain, remainder taken from reference TRBV7-3 and TRBJ2-5, is GAGVSQTPSNKVTEKGKYVELRCDPISGHTALYWYRQSLGQGPEFLIYFQGTGAADDSGLPNDRFFAVRPEGSVSTLKIQRTERGDSAVYLCASSQWPGAGEETQYFGPGTRLLVL.